The 13 T cell receptor beta chains listed next were all sequenced from one sample in a study of blood T cell repertoires in COVID-19. The repertoire was sequenced with immunoSEQ multiplex PCR; TCRdb's copy has only in-frame clones and lacks some. The data show 50,000 or so clones, with 79% seen just once and 20% to 30% held by the top ten. Sequenced sample: peripheral blood. The origin of the receptors is a man between 65 and 85 years old with acute or convalescent COVID-19.

J is TRBJ2-1 and V is TRBV19, with 8 bases fitting TRBD1. The CDR3 has 15 amino acids. J gave up 7 bases and V 10 bases, and 15 bases lay outside the gene matches. Per the germline V gene, CDR1 is LNHDA and CDR2 is SQIVND (reference sequence). The CDR3 region has the DNA TGTGCCACCGCCATGACAGGGGCCGTGGGTAATGAGCAGTTCTTC. Translation: CATAMTGAVGNEQFF.

This chain joins TRBV9 and TRBJ1-1, with D possibly matching TRBD1 (5 bases). This CDR3 comprises 13 residues. Germline CDR1 SGDLS, CDR2 YYNGEE. With 3 bases removed from V and 8 bases from J, the gap between germline ends came to 14 bases. The CDR3 nucleotides read TGTGCCAGCAGCGCCTCCCGTGGGGGGGAAGCTTTCTTT. Translating it yields CASSASRGGEAFF.

V gene TRBV19 combines with J gene TRBJ1-5; D call uncertain. The ends were cut back, 1 base at V and 1 base at J, with 8 bases in the middle. The germline V gene has CDR1 LNHDA and CDR2 SQIVND (reference sequence). CDR3 length: 15 amino acids. In DNA, the CDR3 is TGTGCCAGTAGTATAGGCCCGGGGAGCAATCAGCCCCAGCATTTT. Residues: CASSIGPGSNQPQHF.

The rearrangement joins TRBV7-9 to TRBJ2-1; D possibly corresponds to TRBD2 (5 bases). CDR3 length: 16 amino acids. V gave up 2 bases and J gave up 4 bases, with 15 bases separating them. CDR1 is SEHNR, CDR2 FQNEAQ, per germline (reference sequence). The CDR3 nucleotides read TGTGCCAGCAGCTTAAGGCGGAGAGGGCTATACAATGAGCAGTTCTTC. Translation: CASSLRRRGLYNEQFF.

V is TRBV2 and J is TRBJ2-3; 12 bases are a match to TRBD2. The CDR3 is 15 amino acids. J lost 5 bases, V lost 6 bases, and 6 bases had no gene match. Germline assignment: CDR1 SNHLY and CDR2 FYNNEI. CDR3 region: CASRASGGAIDTQYF. The CDR3 DNA follows: TGTGCCAGCAGAGCTAGCGGGGGGGCTATAGATACGCAGTATTTT.

V and J are TRBV29-1 and TRBJ2-1; TRBD1 is a possible D gene (6 bases). Germline assignment: CDR1 SQVTM and CDR2 ANQGSEA. Trimming pared 7 bases from V and 5 bases from J, leaving 18 bases between. This CDR3 has 14 amino acids. The CDR3 DNA sequence: TGCAGCGGTCAACAGGGAGACCTCCACAATGAGCAGTTCTTC. Translated, it gives CSGQQGDLHNEQFF.

This clone is large in the sample. The rearrangement joins TRBV10-1 to TRBJ2-7, with TRBD1 matching 11 bases. Unmatched junction bases numbered 0, after V lost 0 bases and J lost 5 bases. Germline CDR1 is WNHNN and CDR2 is SYGVQD (reference sequence). This CDR3 is 14 amino acids long. CDR3 amino acids: CASSESGQGDEQYF. The CDR3 nucleotides are TGCGCCAGCAGTGAGTCGGGACAGGGGGACGAGCAGTACTTC.

V gene TRBV14 combines with J gene TRBJ2-3, with TRBD2 matching over 7 bases. Germline lookup yields CDR1 SGHDN and CDR2 FVKESK. Unmatched junction bases numbered 15, after V lost 3 bases and J lost 6 bases. The CDR3 runs to 17 residues. CDR3 in DNA: TGTGCCAGCAGCCACAGGGCTAGCGGCCTTTCTTCGGATACGCAGTATTTT. Translated: CASSHRASGLSSDTQYF.

The V gene is TRBV7-9, the J gene TRBJ1-6, with TRBD1 matching over 7 bases. Germline V gene lookup returns CDR1 SEHNR and CDR2 FQNEAQ (reference sequence). The V gene end was trimmed by 1 base and the J gene end by 2 bases; junction bases not matched to a gene: 2. The CDR3 length is 16 residues. The CDR3 coding sequence is TGTGCCAGCAGCTTAGGCCAGGGGGCCTATAATTCACCCCTCCACTTT. As protein: CASSLGQGAYNSPLHF. Together with reference TRBV7-9 and TRBJ1-6, the CDR3 gives the full variable domain: DTGVSQNPRHKITKRGQNVTFRCDPISEHNRLYWYRQTLGQGPEFLTYFQNEAQLEKSRLLSDRFSAERPKGSFSTLEIQRTEQGDSAMYLCASSLGQGAYNSPLHFGNGTRLTVT.

CDR3 sequence reads: CASSLGQTSNEKLFF. In DNA form, the CDR3 reads TGTGCCAGCAGCTTGGGACAGACCTCTAATGAAAAACTGTTTTTT. The rearrangement links TRBV7-8 to TRBJ1-4; 7 bases are shared with TRBD1. The CDR3 loop spans 15 amino acids. The V segment lost 3 bases and the J segment 3 bases; nucleotides outside the gene matches: 4. The germline V gene has CDR1 SGHVS and CDR2 FQNEAQ.

The chain links TRBV7-8 to TRBJ1-5; TRBD1 agrees at 10 bases. The CDR3 extends over 16 amino acids. V gave up 0 bases and J gave up 6 bases; unmatched junction bases: 5. Per germline, CDR1 SGHVS and CDR2 FQNEAQ. The CDR3 region has the DNA TGTGCCAGCAGCTTAGCCGTTGACAGGGGGCCTCAGCCCCAGCATTTT. It translates to CASSLAVDRGPQPQHF.

V usage is TRBV4-1 and J usage is TRBJ1-5; perhaps TRBD1 as D (5 bases). The V gene lost 4 bases and the J gene lost 3 bases, with 13 bases spanning the gap. The CDR3 has 15 residues. The germline CDR1 and CDR2 sequences are MGHRA and YSYEKL. CDR3 in amino acids: CASSPRGDPNQPQHF. The CDR3, as DNA: TGCGCCAGCAGCCCGCGGGGGGACCCCAATCAGCCCCAGCATTTT.

J is TRBJ2-3 and V is TRBV5-1; TRBD1 matches 9 bases. The CDR3 covers 17 residues. CDR1 is SGHRS and CDR2 is YFSETQ in the germline V gene. J was trimmed by 5 bases and V by 1 base; bases with no gene match: 11. The chain's CDR3 is CASSLNVRTGGLDTQYF. CDR3 DNA sequence: TGCGCCAGCAGCTTGAATGTTAGAACAGGGGGCTTAGATACGCAGTATTTT.